This T cell receptor beta chain derives from a study of blood T cell repertoires in COVID-19. On the study more broadly: Both acute and convalescent COVID-19 samples were obtained from the United States, Italy and Spain.

J was trimmed by 2 bases and V by 6 bases; bases with no gene match: 10. There are 16 residues in the CDR3. CDR1 is MNHNY, CDR2 SVGAGI, per germline (reference sequence). Those who participated ranged in age from 18 to 89 years and resided in about two dozen US areas. Clinical history reported by participants formed the basis on which cohorts were assigned. Per the original methods: How many nucleated cells were present was estimated from reference gene primer amplification. Here immunoSEQ multiplex PCR was the method, and the copy in TCRdb shows in-frame clones only, minus some. For V, J and clone size, that table is used; D and trimming come from the DNA. The sample shows fewer than 300,000 clones, approximately 88% of them seen only once.

The sample comprised PBMCs or T cells enriched from blood (not recorded which). This chain connects TRBV6-6 to TRBJ1-2, with 9 bases that match TRBD1. The source is a middle-aged woman with acute COVID-19. The CDR3 here is CASRAPRDRANYGYTF. The CDR3 DNA follows: TGTGCCAGCAGAGCCCCGAGGGACAGGGCCAACTATGGCTACACCTTC.